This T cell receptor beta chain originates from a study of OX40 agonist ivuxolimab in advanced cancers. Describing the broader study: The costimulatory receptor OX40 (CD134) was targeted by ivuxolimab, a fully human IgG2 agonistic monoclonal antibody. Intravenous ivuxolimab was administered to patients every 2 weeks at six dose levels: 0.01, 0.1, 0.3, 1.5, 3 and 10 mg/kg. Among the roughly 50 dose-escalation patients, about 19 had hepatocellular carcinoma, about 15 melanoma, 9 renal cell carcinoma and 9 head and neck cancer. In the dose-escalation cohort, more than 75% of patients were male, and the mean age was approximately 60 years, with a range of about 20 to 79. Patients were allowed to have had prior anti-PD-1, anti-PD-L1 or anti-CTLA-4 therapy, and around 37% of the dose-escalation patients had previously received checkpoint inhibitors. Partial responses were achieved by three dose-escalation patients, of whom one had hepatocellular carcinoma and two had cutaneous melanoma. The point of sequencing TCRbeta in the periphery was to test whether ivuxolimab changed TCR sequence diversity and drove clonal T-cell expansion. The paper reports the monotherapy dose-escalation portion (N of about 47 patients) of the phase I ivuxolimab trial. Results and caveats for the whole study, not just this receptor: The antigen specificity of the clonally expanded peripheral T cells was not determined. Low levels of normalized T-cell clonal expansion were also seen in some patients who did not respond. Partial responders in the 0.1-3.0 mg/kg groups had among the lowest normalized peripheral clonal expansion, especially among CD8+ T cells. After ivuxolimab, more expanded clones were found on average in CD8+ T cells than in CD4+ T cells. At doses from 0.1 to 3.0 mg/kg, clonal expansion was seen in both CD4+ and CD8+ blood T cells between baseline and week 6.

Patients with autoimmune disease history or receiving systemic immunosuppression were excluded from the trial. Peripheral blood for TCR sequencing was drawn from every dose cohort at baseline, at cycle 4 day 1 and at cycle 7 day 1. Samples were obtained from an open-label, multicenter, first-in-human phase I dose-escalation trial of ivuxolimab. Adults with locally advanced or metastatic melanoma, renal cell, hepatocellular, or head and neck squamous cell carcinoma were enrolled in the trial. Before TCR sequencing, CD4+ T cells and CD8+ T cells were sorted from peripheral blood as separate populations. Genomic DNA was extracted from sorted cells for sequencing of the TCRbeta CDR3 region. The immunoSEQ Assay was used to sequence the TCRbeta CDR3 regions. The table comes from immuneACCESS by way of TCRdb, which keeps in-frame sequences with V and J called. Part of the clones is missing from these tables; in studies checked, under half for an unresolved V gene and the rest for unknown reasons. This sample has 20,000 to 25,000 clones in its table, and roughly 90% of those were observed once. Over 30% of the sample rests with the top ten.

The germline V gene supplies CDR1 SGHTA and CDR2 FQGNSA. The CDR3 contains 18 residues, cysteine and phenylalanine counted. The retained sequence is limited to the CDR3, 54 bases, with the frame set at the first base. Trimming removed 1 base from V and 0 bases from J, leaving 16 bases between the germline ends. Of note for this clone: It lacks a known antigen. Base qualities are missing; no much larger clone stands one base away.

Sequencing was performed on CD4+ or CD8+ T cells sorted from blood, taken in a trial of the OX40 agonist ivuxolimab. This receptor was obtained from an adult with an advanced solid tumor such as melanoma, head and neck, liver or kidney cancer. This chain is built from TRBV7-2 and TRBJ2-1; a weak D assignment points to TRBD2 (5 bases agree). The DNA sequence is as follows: TGTGCCAGCAGCTTAGTCTTCCTAGCCCCCAACTCCTACAATGAGCAGTTCTTC. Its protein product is CASSLVFLAPNSYNEQFF.